This entry lists 3 T cell receptor beta chains sequenced from one sample in a study of cytomegalovirus exposure and HLA in healthy donors. Amplification used 60 Vbeta primers and 13 Jbeta primers. TCRdb's table, derived via immunoSEQ multiplex PCR, lists solely in-frame clones and lacks some. The sample lists approximately 150,000 clones; 55% to 70% were seen once. Sequences were obtained from PBMCs. These receptors originate from a woman aged 25 to 39 in good health and CMV-seropositive.

The rearrangement links TRBV7-9 to TRBJ2-7; the match to TRBD2 covers 7 bases. Germline V lookup: CDR1 SEHNR, CDR2 FQNEAQ (reference sequence). This CDR3 comprises 13 residues. V lost 8 bases to trimming and J lost 5 bases; unmatched junction nucleotides: 9. CDR3 DNA: TGTGCCAGCCTGGGGGGGAAGGTGGACGAGCAGTACTTC. It codes for CASLGGKVDEQYF.

This clone was seen a few times. The V call is TRBV4-1, the J call TRBJ2-5; possible D gene TRBD1, 6 bases. The CDR3 covers 14 residues. Trimming left V 4 bases short and J 2 bases short, with 11 bases between. Germline CDR1 and CDR2: MGHRA and YSYEKL. The CDR3: CASSRQGQQETQYF. The CDR3 DNA reads TGCGCCAGCAGCCGCCAGGGGCAGCAAGAGACCCAGTACTTC.

CDR3 sequence reads: CASSSEPLAGEQFF. The CDR3 DNA reads as TGTGCCAGCAGCTCGGAACCTTTAGCGGGTGAGCAGTTCTTC. The chain combines TRBV5-5 with TRBJ2-1; 7 bases fit TRBD2. Germline lookup yields CDR1 SGHKS and CDR2 YYEKEE (reference sequence). The CDR3 runs to 14 residues. J lost 9 bases, V lost 3 bases, and 9 bases had no gene match.